The rows below give T cell receptor beta chains drawn from one sample of a study of cytomegalovirus exposure and HLA in healthy donors. The data were produced by immunoSEQ multiplex PCR, yet TCRdb's version contains in-frame clones alone and is incomplete. The sample has some 130,000 clones; about three quarters are singletons. The sample consisted of PBMCs. These receptors were obtained from a human donor in good health. CDR3s include the opening cysteine and the closing phenylalanine or tryptophan. D genes are given only for firm matches. Expanded clones are given a class, and other clones once, few, many or no size at all.

. | TRBJ2-3 | TRBV27 | . | CASSTKTTYSTDTQYF | TGTGCCAGCAGTACGAAGACAACTTATAGCACAGATACGCAGTATTTT
. | TRBJ2-1 | TRBV5-4 | . | CASSLVGLSGVYNEQFF | TGTGCCAGCAGCTTGGTAGGGCTTAGCGGAGTCTACAATGAGCAGTTCTTC
TRBD1 | TRBJ2-7 | TRBV9 | . | CASSSTGTGGREQYF | TGTGCCAGCAGTTCCACCGGGACAGGGGGCCGCGAGCAGTACTTC
TRBD1 | TRBJ1-1 | TRBV11-2 | . | CASSQLPSSGGTEAFF | TGTGCCAGCAGCCAACTACCGTCGTCAGGGGGCACTGAAGCTTTCTTT
. | TRBJ2-2 | TRBV27 | . | CASSLARVPVAGELFF | TGTGCCAGCAGTTTAGCGAGGGTCCCGGTTGCCGGGGAGCTGTTTTTT
. | TRBJ1-2 | TRBV5-1 | . | CASSLVSGGDSYGYTF | TGCGCCAGCAGCTTGGTTTCCGGAGGCGACTCCTATGGCTACACCTTC
. | TRBJ1-3 | TRBV4-3 | . | CASSYQGLSGNTIYF | TGCGCCAGCAGCTACCAAGGACTGTCTGGAAACACCATATATTTT
. | TRBJ1-2 | TRBV28 | . | CASTGNGYTF | TGTGCCAGCACAGGAAATGGCTACACCTTC
. | TRBJ2-7 | TRBV19 | . | CASSIDRGYEQYF | TGTGCCAGTAGTATCGACCGGGGCTACGAGCAGTACTTC
TRBD1 | TRBJ1-1 | TRBV7-2 | once | CASSRSMAGGAGGRTEAFF | TGTGCCAGCAGCCGATCAATGGCAGGGGGGGCGGGAGGGCGCACTGAAGCTTTCTTT
. | TRBJ2-5 | TRBV7-6 | . | CASSPVGAYKQETQYF | TGTGCCAGCAGCCCCGTTGGTGCTTACAAACAAGAGACCCAGTACTTC
. | TRBJ2-5 | TRBV15 | . | CATSRDGQQGLETQYF | TGTGCCACCAGCAGAGATGGGCAGCAGGGTTTGGAGACCCAGTACTTC
. | TRBJ2-7 | TRBV5-6 | . | CASSLGDSGVPYEQYF | TGTGCCAGCAGCTTGGGGGACTCGGGGGTTCCCTACGAGCAGTACTTC
TRBD1 | TRBJ1-2 | TRBV6-5 | . | CASSTPGQGWSGYTF | TGTGCCAGCAGTACCCCGGGACAGGGGTGGAGTGGCTACACCTTC
TRBD1 | TRBJ2-5 | TRBV5-4 | . | CASSLAGTGDETQYF | TGTGCCAGCAGCTTGGCCGGGACAGGGGACGAGACCCAGTACTTC
TRBD2 | TRBJ2-5 | TRBV27 | . | CASSPIDLAGGLQETQYF | TGTGCCAGCAGTCCAATTGACCTAGCGGGGGGGCTTCAAGAGACCCAGTACTTC
TRBD1 | TRBJ2-7 | TRBV27 | . | CASSPGTAYEQYF | TGTGCCAGCAGTCCTGGGACAGCCTACGAGCAGTACTTC
TRBD1 | TRBJ2-7 | TRBV9 | . | CASSPQDRDHEQYF | TGTGCCAGCAGCCCCCAGGACAGGGACCACGAGCAGTACTTC
. | TRBJ2-5 | TRBV6-5 | . | CATYPQGRRETQYF | TGTGCCACCTACCCCCAGGGGCGGAGGGAGACCCAGTACTTC
TRBD1 | TRBJ2-3 | TRBV28 | once | CASSRRTGTGGPDTQYF | TGTGCCAGCAGTCGCCGAACCGGGACAGGGGGCCCAGATACGCAGTATTTT
. | TRBJ1-5 | TRBV1 | . | CTSSLWPQHF | TGCACCAGCAGCCTCTGGCCCCAGCATTTT
TRBD1 | TRBJ1-2 | TRBV6-6 | . | CASSYSGDRGNGYTF | TGTGCCAGCAGTTACTCGGGGGACAGGGGGAATGGCTACACCTTC
TRBD1 | TRBJ1-6 | TRBV6-1 | few | CASSEVDRGRKGAHF | TGTGCCAGCAGTGAAGTAGACAGGGGGCGGAAGGGGGCCCACTTT
TRBD1 | TRBJ1-5 | TRBV7-8 | . | CASSSIRDRGSNQPQHF | TGTGCCAGCAGCTCAATCCGGGACAGGGGTAGCAATCAGCCCCAGCATTTT
TRBD2 | TRBJ2-7 | TRBV14 | . | CASSQGTSGGISLREQYF | TGTGCCAGCAGCCAAGGGACTAGCGGGGGCATTAGTCTGCGCGAGCAGTACTTC
TRBD2 | TRBJ2-3 | TRBV4-2 | . | CASSQEAREGGTDTQYF | TGTGCCAGCAGCCAAGAGGCCCGGGAGGGGGGCACAGATACGCAGTATTTT
. | TRBJ2-1 | TRBV18 | once | CASSHGGTNEQFF | TGTGCCAGCTCACACGGGGGTACGAATGAGCAGTTCTTC
TRBD2 | TRBJ2-5 | TRBV19 | few | CATQASGETQETQYF | TGTGCCACCCAAGCTAGCGGGGAGACGCAAGAGACCCAGTACTTC
. | TRBJ2-5 | TRBV11-2 | . | CASSFNRRTQYF | TGTGCCAGCAGCTTCAACAGGCGGACCCAGTACTTC
. | TRBJ2-5 | TRBV19 | . | CASSTGGRETQYF | TGTGCCAGTAGTACAGGGGGGAGAGAGACCCAGTACTTC
. | TRBJ1-2 | TRBV7-9 | . | CASIQAGAGEGYTF | TGTGCCAGCATCCAAGCAGGGGCGGGGGAAGGCTACACCTTC
TRBD1 | TRBJ1-1 | TRBV5-6 | . | CASTWTGLAGPEAFF | TGTGCCAGCACTTGGACAGGCTTGGCGGGACCTGAAGCTTTCTTT